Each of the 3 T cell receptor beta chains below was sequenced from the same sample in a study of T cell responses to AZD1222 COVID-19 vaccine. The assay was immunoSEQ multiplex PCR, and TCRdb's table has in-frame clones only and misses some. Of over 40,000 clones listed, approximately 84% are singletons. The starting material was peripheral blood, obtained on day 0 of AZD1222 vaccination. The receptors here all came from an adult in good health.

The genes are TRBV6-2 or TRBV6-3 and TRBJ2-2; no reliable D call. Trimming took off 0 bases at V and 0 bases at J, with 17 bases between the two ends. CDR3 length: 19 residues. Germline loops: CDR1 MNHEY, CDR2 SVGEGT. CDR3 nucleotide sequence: TGTGCCAGCAGTTACTCATTTTGGCAATTTAGTTCGAACACCGGGGAGCTGTTTTTT. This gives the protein CASSYSFWQFSSNTGELFF.

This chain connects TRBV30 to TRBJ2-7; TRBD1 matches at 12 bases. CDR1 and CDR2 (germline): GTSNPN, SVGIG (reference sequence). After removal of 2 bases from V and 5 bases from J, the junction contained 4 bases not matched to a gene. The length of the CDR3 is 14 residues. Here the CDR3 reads CAWSKGTGGDEQYF. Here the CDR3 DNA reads TGTGCCTGGAGTAAGGGGACAGGGGGCGACGAGCAGTACTTC.

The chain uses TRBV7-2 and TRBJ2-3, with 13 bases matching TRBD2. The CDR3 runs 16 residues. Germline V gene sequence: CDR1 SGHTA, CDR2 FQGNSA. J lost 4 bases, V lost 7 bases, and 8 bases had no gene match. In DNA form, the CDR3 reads TGTGCCAGCATCAGGACTAGCGGGAGTGGAGCAGATACGCAGTATTTT. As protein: CASIRTSGSGADTQYF.